Included here is one TCR beta chain sequence, with context. No antigen is known for it. The CDR3 extends over 12 amino acids. Trimming at V came to 10 bases and at J to 5 bases, leaving 7 bases not matched to a gene. The sample belongs to a study of T cell responses to AZD1222 COVID-19 vaccine. General observations from the study: Donors were largely white British and mainly female; clonal diversity was possibly underestimated. No day 14 peak samples; only post-peak repertoires were characterized.

This table comes from immunoSEQ multiplex PCR, and its TCRdb copy is limited to in-frame clones, with some not included. Among roughly 130,000 clones, more than 90% were seen once, and the ten largest hold 3.1%. V gene TRBV12-3 or TRBV12-4 combines with J gene TRBJ1-1, with 7 bases lining up with TRBD1. This receptor was taken from an adult in good health. Here the sequenced sample was peripheral blood, taken on day 0 of AZD1222 vaccination. CDR3 residues: CAIGSGGTEAFF. CDR3 sequence (DNA): TGTGCCATCGGCTCAGGGGGAACTGAAGCTTTCTTT.